This TCR beta chain was recorded in a study of sequential checkpoint blockade in melanoma (dated by TCRdb to the late 2010s). With regard to the full study: Patients were randomized 1:1 to first-line nivolumab followed by ipilimumab (arm A) or ipilimumab followed by nivolumab (arm B). Both trial sequences were followed by maintenance nivolumab.

The immunoSEQ Assay was used to immunosequence TCRbeta CDR3 regions from genomic DNA. Before high-throughput sequencing, the genomic DNA was amplified using bias-controlled multiplex PCR. The published analysis was carried out like this. To quantify the absolute abundance of each unique TCRbeta CDR3 region, the sequences were collapsed and filtered. Clonality, defined as 1 minus Pielou's evenness, was calculated using only productive rearrangements. Clones with significantly greater frequencies in on-treatment versus baseline samples were identified using a previously published method. The clones in this table, taken by TCRdb from immuneACCESS, are in-frame only. Not every clone is retained; where verified, under half of the shortfall comes from an unresolved V gene, and the cause of the rest is unknown. The V and J calls and clone size come from that table; D and trimming were worked out from the DNA. The sample table contains 10,000 to 15,000 clones; only one count was recorded for under 80% of them. The leading ten clones occupy 20% to 25% of the sample.

Broad study findings and their caveats: The model for predicting response that combines TCR metrics with mutation burden needs to be validated in larger, independent patient cohorts.

The sample's treatment or condition label, decoded: randomized to nivolumab then ipilimumab (arm A) or the reverse (arm B). None of the trial patients had been given prior DNA-damaging chemotherapy. Thawed PBMCs were sorted on a FACS Aria II flow cytometer to isolate live CD3+CD8+ cells negative for CD19 and CD56. CheckMate 064, a randomized, open-label phase II trial of sequential checkpoint blockade, was the source of the samples, all of which came from patients with melanoma. Peripheral blood mononuclear cells were collected by leukapheresis, purified with Ficoll-Paque, and frozen in human serum with approximately 10% DMSO. Purity of sorted blood CD3+CD8+ cells was verified at >95% immediately after sorting, followed by DNA extraction. Comments on this clone: Its antigen is still unknown. No much larger clone is present one base from it, and per-base qualities are unavailable.

The specimen was CD8+ T cells sorted from blood (inferred from file names), collected from a patient given nivolumab and ipilimumab in sequence. The source is a human donor with melanoma.

The nucleotides are TGTGCCAGTAGTATCGGGGTTCAAGAGACCCAGTACTTC. Its translation reads: CASSIGVQETQYF. This chain joins TRBV19 to TRBJ2-5; the D region possibly corresponds to TRBD2 (5 bases align). Trimming removed 3 bases from V and 2 bases from J, leaving 7 bases between the germline ends. The CDR3 spans 13 residues, from the cysteine through the phenylalanine. Just the 39-base CDR3 DNA is kept, in frame starting at base 1. The germline V gene (reference sequence) gives CDR1 as LNHDA and CDR2 as SQIVND.